One and the same sample provided the 15 T cell receptor beta chains below, sequenced in a study of blood T cells in healthy people across ages (dated by TCRdb to between 2014 and 2017). Libraries were built with 5' RACE. Sequencing was carried out with an Illumina HiSeq 2500. A second about 7 to 12 cycle PCR used a sample-barcoded 5' primer and a J-beta primer mix. In-frame beta chains were kept once TCRdb had trimmed the public reads at Q25 with fastp and called clones with MiXCR. Rows are unified per CDR3 protein, each entry keeping the most common DNA and genes. The sample profile shows around 790,000 distinct CDR3 sequences; approximately 48% of them were found once. Around 21% of the sample is taken by the ten largest. The specimen was blood. These receptor sequences come from a man aged 55-75 years in good health.

The rearrangement links TRBV29-1 to TRBJ1-1, with D uncertain. The germline gives CDR1 SQVTM, CDR2 ANQGSEA. The CDR3 spans 11 residues. Trimming left V 5 bases short and J 4 bases short, with 8 bases between. The CDR3 DNA follows: TGCAGCGTTAACGGGGTCACTGAAGCTTTCTTT. Its protein is CSVNGVTEAFF.

V gene TRBV11-2 combines with J gene TRBJ2-7, with 9 bases lining up with TRBD2. The DNA end lines up better with TRBJ2-5; the J call may be wrong. Germline V lookup: CDR1 SGHAT, CDR2 FQNNGV. This CDR3 region has 14 residues. CDR3: CASSLAGGPGTQYF. The CDR3 bases are TGTGCCAGCAGCTTGGCGGGGGGGCCTGGGACCCAGTACTTC.

This clonotype was found once. V usage is TRBV5-1 and J usage is TRBJ1-6; 7 bases map to TRBD1. Trimming removed 4 bases from V and 7 bases from J; junction bases left unmatched: 8. Germline loops: CDR1 SGHRS, CDR2 YFSETQ. The CDR3 contains 15 residues. This CDR3 reads CASSKRTGENSPLHF. Written as DNA, the CDR3 is TGCGCCAGCAGCAAACGGACAGGAGAAAATTCACCCCTCCACTTT.

This chain joins TRBV5-1 and TRBJ2-5; tentatively, D is TRBD1 (6 bases). The CDR3 spans 15 residues. The ends were cut back, 4 bases at V and 5 bases at J, with 18 bases in the middle. The germline CDR1 and CDR2 sequences are SGHRS and YFSETQ. This CDR3 reads CASSPGHSLAETQYF. DNA of the CDR3: TGCGCCAGCAGCCCGGGACACTCGCTTGCGGAGACCCAGTACTTC.

The chain recombines TRBV14 with TRBJ2-3; no definite D call. Germline V CDR1 and CDR2: SGHDN, FVKESK. The V and J ends lost 1 base and 1 base respectively, with 6 bases between them. The CDR3 sequence is 14 residues long. The CDR3 DNA is TGTGCCAGCAGCCAAGCAATGGGCACAGATACGCAGTATTTT. Translating gives CASSQAMGTDTQYF.

In its sample, this clonotype was seen a few times. This sequence joins TRBV6-2 or TRBV6-3 and TRBJ2-6, with a tentative D call TRBD2 (5 bases). The CDR3 totals 15 residues. Germline assignment: CDR1 MNHEY and CDR2 SVGEGT. The ends were cut back, 5 bases at V and 0 bases at J, with 8 bases in the middle. CDR3 in DNA: TGTGCCAGCAGTACCCGGGGCTCTGGGGCCAACGTCCTGACTTTC. Its protein is CASSTRGSGANVLTF.

This chain connects TRBV20-1 to TRBJ1-5; TRBD1 aligns across 9 bases. CDR3 size: 15 residues. The V and J ends lost 2 bases and 6 bases, in that order; junction bases with no gene match: 8. Germline V gene sequence: CDR1 DFQATT, CDR2 SNEGSKA (reference sequence). CDR3 sequence (DNA): TGCAGTGCTAGATCAAATACAGGGGGCAGTCAGCCCCAGCATTTT. Its protein is CSARSNTGGSQPQHF.

This sequence joins TRBV7-2 and TRBJ2-7; 9 nucleotides agree with TRBD1. The CDR3 consists of 13 residues. The ends lost 3 bases at V and 6 bases at J; junction bases unmatched: 3. The germline V gene has CDR1 SGHTA and CDR2 FQGNSA. The CDR3 loop is CASSLNRGREQYF. CDR3 nucleotide sequence: TGTGCCAGCAGCTTGAACAGGGGGCGCGAGCAGTACTTC.

Only a few counts were recorded for this clonotype. This chain connects TRBV10-3 to TRBJ1-1; TRBD1 agrees at 12 bases. Germline V gene sequence: CDR1 ENHRY, CDR2 SYGVKD. This CDR3 spans 17 amino acids. V was pared by 6 bases and J by 0 bases, with 8 bases of the junction left unmatched. Here the CDR3 DNA reads TGTGCCATCAGGAACCCGGGACAGGGGGCCGTGAACACTGAAGCTTTCTTT. Its protein product is CAIRNPGQGAVNTEAFF.

There are many counts of this clonotype. This rearrangement joins TRBV7-2 to TRBJ2-6; D may match TRBD1 or TRBD2 (6 bases each). Germline assignment: CDR1 SGHTA and CDR2 FQGNSA. The ends were cut back, 2 bases at V and 4 bases at J, with 9 bases in the middle. This CDR3 is built from 15 residues. The CDR3, as DNA: TGTGCCAGCAGCTTACGGGGGCTAGGGGCCAACGTCCTGACTTTC. Translating it yields CASSLRGLGANVLTF.

This clonotype is termed medium-sized. The chain couples TRBV5-1 to TRBJ2-2; D is possibly TRBD1 (5 bases). V was trimmed by 0 bases and J by 5 bases, leaving 11 bases between them. The germline CDR1 and CDR2 sequences are SGHRS and YFSETQ. CDR3 length: 15 amino acids. The CDR3 protein is CASSLAAGWTGELFF. The CDR3 nucleotides read TGCGCCAGCAGCTTGGCGGCAGGGTGGACCGGGGAGCTGTTTTTT.

The chain has TRBV7-2 and TRBJ2-7, with TRBD2 matching 8 bases. The germline V gene has CDR1 SGHTA and CDR2 FQGNSA. The J segment lost 6 bases and the V segment lost 1 base, leaving 14 bases of the junction unmatched. This CDR3 comprises 17 residues. CDR3 in DNA: TGTGCCAGCAGCTTAGTCCCCACCGGGACCGCGGGAGGCGAGCAGTACTTC. Its translation is CASSLVPTGTAGGEQYF.

The chain has TRBV7-6 and TRBJ2-7, with 8 positions matching TRBD2. J lost 4 bases, V lost 1 base, and 6 bases had no gene match. Germline V gene sequence: CDR1 SGHVS, CDR2 FNYEAQ. The CDR3 length is 15 residues. The CDR3 spells CASSLDGGGIYEQYF. CDR3 nucleotide sequence: TGTGCCAGCAGCTTAGACGGCGGGGGGATATACGAGCAGTACTTC.

By share, this clonotype ranks as medium-sized. The chain links TRBV12-3 or TRBV12-4 to TRBJ1-1; possible D gene TRBD1, 5 bases. This CDR3 has 14 residues. Trimming removed 6 bases at V and 1 base at J, with 12 bases between. In DNA, the CDR3 is TGTGCCAGCAGCCCGGGGGGGAGGAACACTGAAGCTTTCTTT. Translating gives CASSPGGRNTEAFF.

The rearrangement links TRBV5-1 to TRBJ1-5; D unclear. The ends were cut back, 1 base at V and 8 bases at J, with 10 bases in the middle. The germline CDR1 and CDR2 sequences are SGHRS and YFSETQ. CDR3 length equals 13 residues. The CDR3 DNA follows: TGCGCCAGCAGCTTGACGGGCAAGGAGCCCCAGCATTTT. Amino acid sequence: CASSLTGKEPQHF.